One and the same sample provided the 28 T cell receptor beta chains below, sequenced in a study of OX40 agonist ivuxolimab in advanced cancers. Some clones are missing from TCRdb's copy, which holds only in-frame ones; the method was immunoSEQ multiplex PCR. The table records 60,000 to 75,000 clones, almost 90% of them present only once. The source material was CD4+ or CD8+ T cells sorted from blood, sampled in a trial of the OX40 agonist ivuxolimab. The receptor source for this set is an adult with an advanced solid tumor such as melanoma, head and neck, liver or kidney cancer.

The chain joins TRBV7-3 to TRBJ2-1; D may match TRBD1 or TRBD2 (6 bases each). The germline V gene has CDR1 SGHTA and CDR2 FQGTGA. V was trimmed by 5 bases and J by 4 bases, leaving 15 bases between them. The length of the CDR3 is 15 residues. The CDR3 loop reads CASSPPGAGYNEQFF. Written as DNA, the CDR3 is TGTGCCAGCAGCCCCCCAGGGGCGGGGTACAATGAGCAGTTCTTC.

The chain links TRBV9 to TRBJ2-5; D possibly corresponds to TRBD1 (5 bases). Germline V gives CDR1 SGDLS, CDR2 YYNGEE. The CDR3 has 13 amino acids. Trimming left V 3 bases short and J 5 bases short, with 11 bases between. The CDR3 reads CASSGQGFETQYF. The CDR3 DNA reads TGTGCCAGCAGCGGTCAGGGATTCGAGACCCAGTACTTC.

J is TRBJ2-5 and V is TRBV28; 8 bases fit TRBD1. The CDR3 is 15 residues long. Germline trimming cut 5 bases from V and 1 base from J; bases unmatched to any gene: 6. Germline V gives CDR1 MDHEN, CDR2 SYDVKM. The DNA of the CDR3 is TGTGCCAGCAGTATGACAGGGGTGGGCCAAGAGACCCAGTACTTC. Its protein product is CASSMTGVGQETQYF. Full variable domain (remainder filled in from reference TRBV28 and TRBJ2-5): DVKVTQSSRYLVKRTGEKVFLECVQDMDHENMFWYRQDPGLGLRLIYFSYDVKMKEKGDIPEGYSVSREKKERFSLILESASTNQTSMYLCASSMTGVGQETQYFGPGTRLLVL.

CDR3 DNA sequence: TGTGCCAGCTCCGAGCTTTCCTACGAGCAGTACTTC. The encoded protein is CASSELSYEQYF. V gene TRBV18 combines with J gene TRBJ2-7; D remains unclear. The CDR3 has 12 amino acids. The V gene's germline CDR1 is KGHSH and CDR2 LQKENI. The V and J ends lost 6 bases and 1 base respectively, with 7 bases between them.

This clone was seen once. In DNA, the CDR3 is TGCAGCGTCGAGGTCCCGACCTACGAGCAGTACTTC. Its protein is CSVEVPTYEQYF. J is TRBJ2-7 and V is TRBV29-1; unclear D gene. Per the germline V gene, CDR1 is SQVTM and CDR2 is ANQGSEA. With 6 bases removed from V and 2 bases from J, the gap between germline ends came to 11 bases. This CDR3 has 12 amino acids.

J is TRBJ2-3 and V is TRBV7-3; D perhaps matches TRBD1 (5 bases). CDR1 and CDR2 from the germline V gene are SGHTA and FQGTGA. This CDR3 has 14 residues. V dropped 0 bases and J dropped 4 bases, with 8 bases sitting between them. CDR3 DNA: TGTGCCAGCAGCTTAACGGGGCCAGCAGATACGCAGTATTTT. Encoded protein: CASSLTGPADTQYF.

The CDR3 region has the DNA TGCGCCAGCAGCTTGGGGTGGGGTCGGGGATACAATGAGCAGTTCTTC. Its protein product is CASSLGWGRGYNEQFF. The gene calls are TRBV5-1 and TRBJ2-1; the D gene is possibly TRBD2 (5 bases). V lost 0 bases to trimming and J lost 4 bases, with 14 bases between them. The length of the CDR3 is 16 residues. Germline V gene sequence: CDR1 SGHRS, CDR2 YFSETQ.

The CDR3 bases are TGCGCCAGCAGCCAGGCGCCACGCAGGGGAGCTGGGGCCAACGTCCTGACTTTC. It specifies CASSQAPRRGAGANVLTF. The chain employs TRBV4-1 and TRBJ2-6; D possibly corresponds to TRBD1 (6 bases). V was cut by 3 bases and J by 2 bases, with 17 bases left in between. The CDR3 runs to 18 residues. Germline V gene sequence: CDR1 MGHRA, CDR2 YSYEKL.

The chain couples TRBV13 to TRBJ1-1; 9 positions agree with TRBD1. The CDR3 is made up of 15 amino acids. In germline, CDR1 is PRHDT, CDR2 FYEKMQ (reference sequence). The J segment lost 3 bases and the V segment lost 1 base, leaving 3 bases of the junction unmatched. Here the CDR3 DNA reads TGTGCCAGCAGCTTAGCGGGACAGGGCGACACTGAAGCTTTCTTT. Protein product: CASSLAGQGDTEAFF.

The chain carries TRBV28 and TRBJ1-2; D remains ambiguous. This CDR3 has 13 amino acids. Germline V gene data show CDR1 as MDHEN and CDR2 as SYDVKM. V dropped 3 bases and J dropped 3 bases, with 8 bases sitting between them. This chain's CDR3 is CASSLGSYYGYTF. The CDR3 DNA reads TGTGCCAGCAGTTTGGGCAGTTACTATGGCTACACCTTC.

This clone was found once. CDR3: CASSRDRNNEQFF. The CDR3 DNA sequence: TGTGCCAGCAGCCGAGATAGGAACAATGAGCAGTTCTTC. This rearrangement joins TRBV7-3 to TRBJ2-1; D ambiguous. Germline loops: CDR1 SGHTA, CDR2 FQGTGA. The CDR3 is made up of 13 amino acids. V shed 5 bases and J shed 5 bases, with 10 bases lying between them.

The CDR3 DNA follows: TGTGCCAGCAGTTTCGGACAGGGAGTAAGGGGCTACACCTTC. Encoded protein: CASSFGQGVRGYTF. The rearrangement links TRBV28 to TRBJ1-2; TRBD1 aligns across 8 bases. J lost 8 bases, V lost 3 bases, and 8 bases had no gene match. CDR1 and CDR2 from the germline V gene are MDHEN and SYDVKM. The CDR3 runs to 14 residues.

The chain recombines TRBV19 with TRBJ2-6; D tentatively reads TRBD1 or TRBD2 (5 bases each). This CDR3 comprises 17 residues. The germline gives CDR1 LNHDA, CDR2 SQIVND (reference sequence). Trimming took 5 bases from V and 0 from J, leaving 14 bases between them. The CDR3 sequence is CASSPGTFFSGANVLTF. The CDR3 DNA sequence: TGTGCCAGTAGTCCCGGGACCTTTTTCTCTGGGGCCAACGTCCTGACTTTC. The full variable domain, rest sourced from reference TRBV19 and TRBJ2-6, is DGGITQSPKYLFRKEGQNVTLSCEQNLNHDAMYWYRQDPGQGLRLIYYSQIVNDFQKGDIAEGYSVSREKKESFPLTVTSAQKNPTAFYLCASSPGTFFSGANVLTFGAGSRLTVL.

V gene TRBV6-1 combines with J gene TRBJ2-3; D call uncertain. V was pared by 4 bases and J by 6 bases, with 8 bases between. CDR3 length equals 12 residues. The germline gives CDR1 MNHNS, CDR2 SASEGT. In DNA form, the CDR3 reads TGTGCCAGCAGTGGTCAGTATGATACGCAGTATTTT. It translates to CASSGQYDTQYF.

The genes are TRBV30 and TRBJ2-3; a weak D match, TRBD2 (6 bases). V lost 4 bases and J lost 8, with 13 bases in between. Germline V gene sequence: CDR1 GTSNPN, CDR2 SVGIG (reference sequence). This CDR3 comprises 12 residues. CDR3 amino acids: CAWTVLGGTQYF. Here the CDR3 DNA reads TGTGCCTGGACGGTTCTCGGGGGTACGCAGTATTTT.

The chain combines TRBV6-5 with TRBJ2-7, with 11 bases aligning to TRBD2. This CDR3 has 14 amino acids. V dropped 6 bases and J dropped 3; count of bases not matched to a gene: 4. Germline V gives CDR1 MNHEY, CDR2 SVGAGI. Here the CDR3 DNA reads TGTGCCAGCAGCCGACTAGCGGGACTCTACGAGCAGTACTTC. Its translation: CASSRLAGLYEQYF.

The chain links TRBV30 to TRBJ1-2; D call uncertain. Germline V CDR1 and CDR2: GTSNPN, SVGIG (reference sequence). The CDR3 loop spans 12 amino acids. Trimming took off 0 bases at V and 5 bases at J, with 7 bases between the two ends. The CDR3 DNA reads TGTGCCTGGAGTGTAATAGATTATGGCTACACCTTC. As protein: CAWSVIDYGYTF.

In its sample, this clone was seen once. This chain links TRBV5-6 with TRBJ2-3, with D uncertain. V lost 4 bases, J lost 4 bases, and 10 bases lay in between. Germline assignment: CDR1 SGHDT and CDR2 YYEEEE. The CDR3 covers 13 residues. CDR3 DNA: TGTGCCAGCAGCGCTGGAGAAGCAGATACGCAGTATTTT. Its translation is CASSAGEADTQYF.

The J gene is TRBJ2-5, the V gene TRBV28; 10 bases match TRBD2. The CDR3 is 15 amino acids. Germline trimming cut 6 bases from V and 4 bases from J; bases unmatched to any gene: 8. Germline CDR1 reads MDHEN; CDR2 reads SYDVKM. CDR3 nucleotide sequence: TGTGCCAGCAGGGGGCTAGCGGGGGATGGAGAGACCCAGTACTTC. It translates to CASRGLAGDGETQYF.

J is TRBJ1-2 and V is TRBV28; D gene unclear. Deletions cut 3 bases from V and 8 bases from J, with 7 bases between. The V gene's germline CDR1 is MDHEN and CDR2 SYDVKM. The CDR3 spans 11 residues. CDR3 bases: TGTGCCAGCAGTTTCGTGCGCGGCTACACCTTC. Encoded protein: CASSFVRGYTF.

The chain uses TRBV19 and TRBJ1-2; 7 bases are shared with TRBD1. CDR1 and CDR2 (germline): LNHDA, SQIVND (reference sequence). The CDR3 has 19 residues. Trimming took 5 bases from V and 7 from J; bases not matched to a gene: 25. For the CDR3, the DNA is TGTGCCAGTAGTTCCTTCTCCACAAAAAGGACAGGAGGTAGAGGTGGCTACACCTTC. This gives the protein CASSSFSTKRTGGRGGYTF.

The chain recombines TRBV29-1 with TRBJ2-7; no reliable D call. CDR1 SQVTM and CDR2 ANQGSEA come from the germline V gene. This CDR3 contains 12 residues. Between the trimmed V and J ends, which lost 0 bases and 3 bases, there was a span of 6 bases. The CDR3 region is CSVEDNGYEQYF. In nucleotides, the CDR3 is TGCAGCGTTGAAGATAATGGCTACGAGCAGTACTTC.

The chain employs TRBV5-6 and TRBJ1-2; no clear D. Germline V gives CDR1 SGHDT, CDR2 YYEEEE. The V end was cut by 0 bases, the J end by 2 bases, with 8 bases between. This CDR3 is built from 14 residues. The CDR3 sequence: CASSLVKMNYGYTF. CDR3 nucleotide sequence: TGTGCCAGCAGCTTGGTGAAGATGAACTATGGCTACACCTTC.

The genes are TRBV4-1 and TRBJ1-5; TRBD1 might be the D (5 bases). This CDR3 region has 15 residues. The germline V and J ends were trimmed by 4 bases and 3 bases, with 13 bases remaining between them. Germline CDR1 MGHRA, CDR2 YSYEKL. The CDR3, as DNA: TGCGCCAGCAGCCGATCCTGGACAAACAATCAGCCCCAGCATTTT. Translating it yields CASSRSWTNNQPQHF.

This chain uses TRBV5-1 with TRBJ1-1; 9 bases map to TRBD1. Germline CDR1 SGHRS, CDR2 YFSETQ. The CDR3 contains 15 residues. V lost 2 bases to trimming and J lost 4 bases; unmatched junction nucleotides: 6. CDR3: CASSLNRGPGTEAFF. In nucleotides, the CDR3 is TGCGCCAGCAGCTTAAACAGGGGGCCGGGCACTGAAGCTTTCTTT.

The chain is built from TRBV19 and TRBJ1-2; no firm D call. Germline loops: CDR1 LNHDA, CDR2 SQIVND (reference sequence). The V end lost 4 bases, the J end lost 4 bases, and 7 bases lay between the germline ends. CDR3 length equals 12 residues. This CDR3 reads CASSNRTYGYTF. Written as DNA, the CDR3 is TGTGCCAGTAGTAATCGTACCTATGGCTACACCTTC.

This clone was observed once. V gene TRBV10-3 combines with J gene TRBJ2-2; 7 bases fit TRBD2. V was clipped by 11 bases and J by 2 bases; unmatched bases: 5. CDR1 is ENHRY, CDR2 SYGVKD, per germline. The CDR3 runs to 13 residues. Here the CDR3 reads CAGGGLNTGELFF. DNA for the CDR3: TGTGCCGGTGGGGGACTAAACACCGGGGAGCTGTTTTTT.

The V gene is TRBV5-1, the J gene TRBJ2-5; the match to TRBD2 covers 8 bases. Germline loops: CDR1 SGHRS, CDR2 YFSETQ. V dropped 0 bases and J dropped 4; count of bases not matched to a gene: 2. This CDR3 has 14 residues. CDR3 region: CASSLGLAGETQYF. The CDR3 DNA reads TGCGCCAGCAGCTTGGGTCTAGCGGGAGAGACCCAGTACTTC.